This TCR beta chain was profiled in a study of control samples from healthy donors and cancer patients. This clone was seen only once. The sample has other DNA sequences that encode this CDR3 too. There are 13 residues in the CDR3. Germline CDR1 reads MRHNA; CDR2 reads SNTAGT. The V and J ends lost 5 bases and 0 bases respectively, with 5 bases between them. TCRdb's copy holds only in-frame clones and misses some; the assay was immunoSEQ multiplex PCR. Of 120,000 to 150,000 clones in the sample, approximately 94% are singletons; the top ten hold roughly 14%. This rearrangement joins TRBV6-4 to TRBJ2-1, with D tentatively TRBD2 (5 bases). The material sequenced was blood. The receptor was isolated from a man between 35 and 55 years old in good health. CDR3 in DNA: TGTGCCAGCAGTAGCGGCTCCTACAATGAGCAGTTCTTC. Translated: CASSSGSYNEQFF.